These 25 T cell receptor beta chains were all obtained from the same sample, sequenced in a study of OX40 agonist ivuxolimab in advanced cancers. Generated by immunoSEQ multiplex PCR, the TCRdb table keeps only in-frame clones and is missing some. The data show about 73,000 clones, around 90% seen once. The input for sequencing was CD4+ or CD8+ T cells sorted from blood, taken in a trial of the OX40 agonist ivuxolimab. Source of these receptors: an adult with an advanced solid tumor such as melanoma, head and neck, liver or kidney cancer.

This chain connects TRBV29-1 to TRBJ1-1; TRBD1 agrees at 7 bases. Germline-derived CDR1 and CDR2 are SQVTM and ANQGSEA. This CDR3 has 13 residues. Trimming removed 5 bases from V and 5 bases from J; junction bases left unmatched: 8. The CDR3 DNA is TGCAGCGTTCCCACCAGGGGGGGAACTGAAGCTTTCTTT. Its translation: CSVPTRGGTEAFF.

The genes are TRBV7-2 and TRBJ2-1; 8 bases fit TRBD2. Germline CDR1 SGHTA, CDR2 FQGNSA. The CDR3 consists of 15 residues. V lost 4 bases and J lost 7; bases outside the gene matches: 9. CDR3 DNA sequence: TGTGCCAGCAGCTCTTACCAGCGGGAGACGAATGAGCAGTTCTTC. Protein: CASSSYQRETNEQFF. The full variable domain, in which reference TRBV7-2 and TRBJ2-1 provide the parts outside the CDR3, is GAGVSQSPSNKVTEKGKDVELRCDPISGHTALYWYRQSLGQGLEFLIYFQGNSAPDKSGLPSDRFSAERTGGSVSTLTIQRTQQEDSAVYLCASSSYQRETNEQFFGPGTRLTVL.

The chain carries TRBV19 and TRBJ2-3; no clear D. The CDR3 has 14 amino acids. The germline V gene has CDR1 LNHDA and CDR2 SQIVND (reference sequence). Trimming removed 1 base at V and 2 bases at J, with 7 bases between. CDR3 DNA sequence: TGTGCCAGTAGTATAGTGCCCGCCACAGATACGCAGTATTTT. Translation gives CASSIVPATDTQYF. Supplemented by reference TRBV19 and TRBJ2-3, the full variable domain reads DGGITQSPKYLFRKEGQNVTLSCEQNLNHDAMYWYRQDPGQGLRLIYYSQIVNDFQKGDIAEGYSVSREKKESFPLTVTSAQKNPTAFYLCASSIVPATDTQYFGPGTRLTVL.

This sequence joins TRBV6-5 and TRBJ1-2; perhaps TRBD1 as D (6 bases). Germline CDR1 is MNHEY and CDR2 is SVGAGI. This CDR3 has 14 residues. Trimming removed 7 bases at V and 5 bases at J, with 17 bases between. CDR3 nucleotide sequence: TGTGCCAGCAACGACGGGGGCAGAATATATGGCTACACCTTC. It is translated as CASNDGGRIYGYTF.

This chain joins TRBV28 and TRBJ2-5; D may be TRBD2 (5 bases). Germline CDR1 reads MDHEN; CDR2 reads SYDVKM. The germline V and J ends were trimmed by 3 bases and 7 bases, with 12 bases remaining between them. The CDR3 is made up of 13 amino acids. CDR3 in amino acids: CASSLISGRTQYF. CDR3 sequence (DNA): TGTGCCAGCAGTTTGATCAGCGGCAGGACCCAGTACTTC.

CDR3 coding DNA: TGTGCCAGCAGTGAGGGCAGCCAAGAGACCCAGTACTTC. This codes for CASSEGSQETQYF. The chain links TRBV6-1 to TRBJ2-5, with D unclear. CDR1 MNHNS and CDR2 SASEGT come from the germline V gene. The germline V and J ends were trimmed by 3 bases and 1 base, with 6 bases remaining between them. This CDR3 is built from 13 residues.

This chain connects TRBV10-2 to TRBJ2-7, with TRBD2 as a possible D gene (7 bases). CDR3 length equals 13 residues. Trimming left V 6 bases short and J 4 bases short, with 13 bases between. The germline CDR1 and CDR2 sequences are WSHSY and SAAADI. CDR3 DNA sequence: TGCGCCAGCAGAGGGGGGGGCCCTTACGAGCAGTACTTC. It specifies CASRGGGPYEQYF.

This sequence joins TRBV5-1 and TRBJ2-1; D call uncertain. Trimming stripped 0 bases from V and 6 bases from J, with 10 bases between. Germline assignment: CDR1 SGHRS and CDR2 YFSETQ. CDR3 length: 14 amino acids. CDR3 coding DNA: TGCGCCAGCAGCTTGGTGGCAGGAAGCAATGAGCAGTTCTTC. Its protein product is CASSLVAGSNEQFF.

A few counts support this clone. V is TRBV19 and J is TRBJ1-1; a weak D match, TRBD1 (5 bases). This CDR3 has 13 amino acids. The germline CDR1 and CDR2 sequences are LNHDA and SQIVND (reference sequence). Trimming shortened V by 6 bases and J by 2 bases, and 10 bases separated the two germline ends. CDR3 DNA: TGTGCCAGTAGGAACCGGGACAACACTGAAGCTTTCTTT. This codes for CASRNRDNTEAFF.

V and J are TRBV28 and TRBJ1-5; no reliable D call. Trimming cost V 7 bases and J 9 bases, with 19 bases left between them. The germline CDR1 and CDR2 sequences are MDHEN and SYDVKM. The CDR3 extends over 14 amino acids. CDR3 DNA sequence: TGTGCCAGCAACTCTCTCGTGCGGGAGCGGCCCCAGCATTTT. It translates to CASNSLVRERPQHF. The full variable domain, its missing parts supplied by reference TRBV28 and TRBJ1-5, is DVKVTQSSRYLVKRTGEKVFLECVQDMDHENMFWYRQDPGLGLRLIYFSYDVKMKEKGDIPEGYSVSREKKERFSLILESASTNQTSMYLCASNSLVRERPQHFGDGTRLSIL.

This clone has just one count. The chain couples TRBV5-1 to TRBJ2-1, with D perhaps TRBD1 or TRBD2 (6 bases each). V shed 4 bases and J shed 6 bases, with 20 bases lying between them. The CDR3 loop spans 16 amino acids. Germline CDR1 and CDR2: SGHRS and YFSETQ. The CDR3 DNA reads TGCGCCAGCAGCCCGCCCCGTGGCCCGGGGGCCAATGAGCAGTTCTTC. It codes for CASSPPRGPGANEQFF.

The V call is TRBV10-3, the J call TRBJ1-2; tentative D call: TRBD1 (5 bases). The CDR3 runs to 13 residues. V lost 6 bases to trimming and J lost 6 bases, with 14 bases between them. In germline, CDR1 is ENHRY, CDR2 SYGVKD. CDR3 DNA: TGTGCCATCAGACAGGACCTTACTGATGGCTACACCTTC. This encodes CAIRQDLTDGYTF.

This clone was counted between two and nine times. The CDR3 region is CASSQEYGSYGYTF. The CDR3 coding sequence is TGCGCCAGCAGCCAAGAATACGGGAGCTATGGCTACACCTTC. The chain uses TRBV4-1 and TRBJ1-2; D remains ambiguous. The CDR3 consists of 14 residues. The V and J ends lost 0 bases and 4 bases respectively, with 9 bases between them. Germline V lookup: CDR1 MGHRA, CDR2 YSYEKL.

This rearrangement joins TRBV7-3 to TRBJ2-2; 10 bases map to TRBD2. V lost 2 bases and J lost 5; bases outside the gene matches: 5. The CDR3 has 16 residues. Germline loops: CDR1 SGHTA, CDR2 FQGTGA. The CDR3 DNA sequence: TGTGCCAGCAGCTTACAGCTAGCGGGAGTTACCGGGGAGCTGTTTTTT. This gives the protein CASSLQLAGVTGELFF.

This clone was picked up one time. The chain carries TRBV11-2 and TRBJ2-7; 10 nucleotides line up with TRBD2. The CDR3 runs to 15 residues. Looked up from germline, CDR1 is SGHAT and CDR2 is FQNNGV. With 0 bases clipped from V and 9 bases from J, the junction kept 8 bases outside the gene matches. The CDR3, as DNA: TGTGCCAGCAGCTTAGATTCGACTAGCGGGTGGTGGCAGTACTTC. Protein: CASSLDSTSGWWQYF.

V usage is TRBV6-5 and J usage is TRBJ2-1; perhaps TRBD2 as D (6 bases). This CDR3 is 14 amino acids long. The germline gives CDR1 MNHEY, CDR2 SVGAGI. The V and J ends lost 7 bases and 7 bases respectively, with 17 bases between them. This chain's CDR3 is CASTLGAGNNEQFF. DNA for the CDR3: TGTGCCAGCACCCTTGGAGCGGGTAATAATGAGCAGTTCTTC.

This clone showed up just once. V gene TRBV18 combines with J gene TRBJ2-7; either TRBD1 or TRBD2 may fit D (5 bases each). Trimming pared 2 bases from V and 4 bases from J, leaving 12 bases between. Germline V gene sequence: CDR1 KGHSH, CDR2 LQKENI. The CDR3 extends over 14 amino acids. The CDR3 bases are TGTGCCAGCTCACCAAGACGGGACCAGTACGAGCAGTACTTC. Residues: CASSPRRDQYEQYF.

This sequence joins TRBV5-1 and TRBJ1-1, with TRBD1 as a possible D gene (5 bases). V lost 4 bases and J lost 0, with 10 bases in between. Looked up from germline, CDR1 is SGHRS and CDR2 is YFSETQ. This CDR3 is built from 14 residues. CDR3 residues: CASSAGRLNTEAFF. The CDR3 nucleotides read TGCGCCAGCAGCGCGGGACGGTTGAACACTGAAGCTTTCTTT.

The chain combines TRBV11-3 with TRBJ1-3; tentatively, D is TRBD1 (5 bases). Trimming took off 5 bases at V and 4 bases at J, with 18 bases between the two ends. Per germline, CDR1 SGHNT and CDR2 YENEEA. This CDR3 region has 16 residues. The CDR3 bases are TGTGCCAGCAGCCCAAACCCGGGACCGACGGGAAACACCATATATTTT. It encodes CASSPNPGPTGNTIYF.

The chain couples TRBV2 to TRBJ1-5; perhaps TRBD1 as D (6 bases). The CDR3 is made up of 13 amino acids. Germline CDR1 reads SNHLY; CDR2 reads FYNNEI. V was shortened by 8 bases and J by 7 bases, with 15 bases between the two germline ends. DNA for the CDR3: TGTGCCAGCCACTACCGGGACATACAGCCCCAGCATTTT. Its protein product is CASHYRDIQPQHF.

A note on this clone: The junction departs from the called germline gene at one end, perhaps through a read error. The gene calls are TRBV7-7 and TRBJ2-3, with D perhaps TRBD1 (5 bases). CDR1 and CDR2 (germline): SSHAT, FNYEAQ (reference sequence). CDR3 length equals 14 residues. CDR3 nucleotides: TGTGCTAGCAGCTTGGGGCAGACCACAGATACGCAGTATTTT. Translated: CASSLGQTTDTQYF. Full variable domain (missing parts from reference TRBV7-7 and TRBJ2-3): GAGVSQSPRYKVTKRGQDVTLRCDPISSHATLYWYQQALGQGPEFLTYFNYEAQPDKSGLPSDRFSAERPEGSISTLTIQRTEQRDSAMYRCASSLGQTTDTQYFGPGTRLTVL.

V and J are TRBV20-1 and TRBJ2-7, with D tentatively TRBD1 (6 bases). This CDR3 is built from 11 residues. Per germline, CDR1 DFQATT and CDR2 SNEGSKA (reference sequence). Here the CDR3 reads CSLKQGREQYF. The CDR3 bases are TGCAGCCTAAAACAGGGCCGCGAGCAGTACTTC.

The chain is built from TRBV29-1 and TRBJ2-1, with D tentatively TRBD1 or TRBD2 (5 bases each). The CDR3 sequence is 15 residues long. V was trimmed by 4 bases and J by 0 bases, leaving 13 bases between them. The germline CDR1 and CDR2 sequences are SQVTM and ANQGSEA. The CDR3 DNA reads TGCAGCGTTGGGGACGCGCGGAGCTCCTACAATGAGCAGTTCTTC. This gives the protein CSVGDARSSYNEQFF.

The chain recombines TRBV20-1 with TRBJ1-1; D call uncertain. With 3 bases removed from V and 1 base from J, the gap between germline ends came to 3 bases. Germline CDR1 is DFQATT and CDR2 is SNEGSKA (reference sequence). The CDR3 contains 11 residues. CDR3 sequence reads: CSARENTEAFF. CDR3 sequence (DNA): TGCAGTGCTAGGGAGAACACTGAAGCTTTCTTT.

J is TRBJ1-5 and V is TRBV28; the match to TRBD1 covers 10 bases. The CDR3 totals 14 residues. V shed 5 bases, J shed 5 bases, and the junction held 3 bases outside the gene matches. Germline CDR1 is MDHEN and CDR2 is SYDVKM. The CDR3 protein is CASSMTGGYQPQHF. CDR3 DNA: TGTGCCAGCAGTATGACAGGGGGCTATCAGCCCCAGCATTTT. The full variable domain, rest sourced from reference TRBV28 and TRBJ1-5, is DVKVTQSSRYLVKRTGEKVFLECVQDMDHENMFWYRQDPGLGLRLIYFSYDVKMKEKGDIPEGYSVSREKKERFSLILESASTNQTSMYLCASSMTGGYQPQHFGDGTRLSIL.